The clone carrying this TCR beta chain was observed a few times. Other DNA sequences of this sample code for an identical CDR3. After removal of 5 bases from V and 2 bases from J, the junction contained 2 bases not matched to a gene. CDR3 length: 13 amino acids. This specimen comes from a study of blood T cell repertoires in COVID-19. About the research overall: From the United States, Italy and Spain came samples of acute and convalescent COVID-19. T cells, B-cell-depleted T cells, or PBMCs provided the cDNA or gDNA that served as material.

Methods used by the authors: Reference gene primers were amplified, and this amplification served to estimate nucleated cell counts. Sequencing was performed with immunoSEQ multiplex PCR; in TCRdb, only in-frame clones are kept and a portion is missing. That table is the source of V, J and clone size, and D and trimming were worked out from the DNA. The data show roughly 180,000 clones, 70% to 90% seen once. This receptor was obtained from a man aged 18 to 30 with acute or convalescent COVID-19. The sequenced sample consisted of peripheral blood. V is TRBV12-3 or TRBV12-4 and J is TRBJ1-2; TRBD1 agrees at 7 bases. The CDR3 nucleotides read TGTGCCAGCAGTCAGGGACAGAACTATGGCTACACCTTC. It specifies CASSQGQNYGYTF.